Each of the 14 T cell receptor beta chains below was sequenced from the same sample in a study of T cells in Graves' hyperthyroidism and ophthalmopathy. RNA transcripts yielded amplified TCR beta CDR3 regions. TCR CDR3 underwent first-round RT-PCR with the HTBI primer set. A single record per CDR3 protein comes from TCRdb applying MiXCR to the multiplex PCR reads. The sample consists of about 710,000 distinct CDR3 sequences, about 16% of them appearing once. The specimen sequenced was blood. The receptors shown here come from a man between 18 and 35 years old with Graves' hyperthyroidism.

The chain joins TRBV6-1 to TRBJ2-1; D call uncertain. CDR1 is MNHNS and CDR2 is SASEGT in the germline V gene. V was shortened by 5 bases and J by 8 bases, with 16 bases between the two germline ends. This CDR3 is 14 amino acids long. DNA of the CDR3: TGTGCCAGCAGTTCCATCATACAAGAGGATGAGCAGTTCTTC. Translating gives CASSSIIQEDEQFF.

The chain is built from TRBV28 and TRBJ2-2, with a possible D match to TRBD1 (6 bases). This CDR3 contains 16 residues. V shed 4 bases and J shed 5 bases, with 17 bases lying between them. CDR1 is MDHEN and CDR2 is SYDVKM in the germline V gene. The CDR3 region is CASSSTGVYPTGELFF. DNA for the CDR3: TGTGCCAGCAGTTCGACAGGAGTCTACCCGACCGGGGAGCTGTTTTTT. The full variable domain, completed using reference TRBV28 and TRBJ2-2, is DVKVTQSSRYLVKRTGEKVFLECVQDMDHENMFWYRQDPGLGLRLIYFSYDVKMKEKGDIPEGYSVSREKKERFSLILESASTNQTSMYLCASSSTGVYPTGELFFGEGSRLTVL.

This clonotype was seen a few times. The chain links TRBV10-3 to TRBJ1-6; unclear D gene. Germline V gene sequence: CDR1 ENHRY, CDR2 SYGVKD. V was cut by 6 bases and J by 5 bases, with 11 bases left in between. This CDR3 region has 14 residues. This CDR3 is CAISNGVNNSPLHF. In DNA, the CDR3 is TGTGCCATCAGCAACGGCGTCAATAATTCACCCCTCCACTTT.

In this sample, this clonotype turned up a few times. A clone one base away is much larger, so this may be a read error. V gene TRBV20-1 combines with J gene TRBJ2-5; D possibly corresponds to TRBD2 (6 bases). This CDR3 contains 11 residues. CDR1 DFQATT and CDR2 SNEGSKA come from the germline V gene (reference sequence). V was cut by 3 bases and J by 4 bases, with 6 bases left in between. The CDR3 loop is CSASGRETQYF. In DNA, the CDR3 is TGCAGTGCTAGCGGGAGAGAGACCCAGTACTTC.

Only a few counts were recorded for this clonotype. The chain carries TRBV10-3 and TRBJ1-5; D might be TRBD1 (6 bases). CDR1 ENHRY and CDR2 SYGVKD come from the germline V gene. Trimming took 10 bases from V and 1 from J, leaving 11 bases between them. This CDR3 has 13 residues. The CDR3 sequence: CASKRGSNQPQHF. The DNA for the CDR3 is TGTGCCAGTAAGAGGGGGAGCAATCAGCCCCAGCATTTT.

This clonotype was detected many times. This chain uses TRBV3-1 with TRBJ2-5, with TRBD2 matching over 7 bases. The V segment lost 6 bases and the J segment 5 bases; nucleotides outside the gene matches: 6. The CDR3 spans 13 residues. Per germline, CDR1 LGHDT and CDR2 YNNKEL (reference sequence). The CDR3 DNA sequence: TGTGCCAGCAGTCCCCGGGGAGGGGAGACCCAGTACTTC. Translation gives CASSPRGGETQYF.

The J gene is TRBJ2-2, the V gene TRBV7-9, with 10 bases matching TRBD2. Trimming took 2 bases from V and 6 from J; bases not matched to a gene: 18. This CDR3 is built from 20 residues. The germline CDR1 and CDR2 sequences are SEHNR and FQNEAQ (reference sequence). CDR3 bases: TGTGCCAGCAGCTTACCCGGCCGTGAGGGGCTAGCGGGAGCGGCCGGGGAGCTGTTTTTT. This sequence encodes CASSLPGREGLAGAAGELFF. The full variable domain, its missing parts supplied by reference TRBV7-9 and TRBJ2-2, is DTGVSQNPRHKITKRGQNVTFRCDPISEHNRLYWYRQTLGQGPEFLTYFQNEAQLEKSRLLSDRFSAERPKGSFSTLEIQRTEQGDSAMYLCASSLPGREGLAGAAGELFFGEGSRLTVL.

The chain joins TRBV7-9 to TRBJ1-2; 8 bases agree with TRBD1. Per germline, CDR1 SEHNR and CDR2 FQNEAQ (reference sequence). The CDR3 is 14 residues long. The V segment lost 1 base and the J segment 6 bases; nucleotides outside the gene matches: 4. CDR3 sequence reads: CASSLGTGSNGYTF. The CDR3 DNA sequence: TGTGCCAGCAGCTTAGGGACAGGGTCAAATGGCTACACCTTC.

This clonotype was detected many times. This chain connects TRBV2 to TRBJ2-1; TRBD2 matches 8 bases. The trim removed 11 bases at V and 5 bases at J, leaving 14 bases unmatched. Germline V gives CDR1 SNHLY, CDR2 FYNNEI. The CDR3 contains 15 residues. CDR3 coding DNA: TGTGCCCGGCGGTTAACTAGCGGAGAACACAATGAGCAGTTCTTC. Its protein product is CARRLTSGEHNEQFF. The variable domain in full, completed from reference TRBV2 and TRBJ2-1, reads EPEVTQTPSHQVTQMGQEVILRCVPISNHLYFYWYRQILGQKVEFLVSFYNNEISEKSEIFDDQFSVERPDGSNFTLKIRSTKLEDSAMYFCARRLTSGEHNEQFFGPGTRLTVL.

CDR3 sequence reads: CSALPLTPGRETQYF. In nucleotides, the CDR3 is TGCAGTGCCTTGCCCCTTACGCCGGGGCGAGAGACCCAGTACTTC. The V call is TRBV20-1, the J call TRBJ2-5; D is possibly TRBD1 or TRBD2 (5 bases each). The V gene lost 6 bases and the J gene lost 4 bases, with 21 bases spanning the gap. Germline loops: CDR1 DFQATT, CDR2 SNEGSKA (reference sequence). The CDR3 is made up of 15 amino acids.

This clonotype was counted many times. The chain couples TRBV27 to TRBJ1-2; D is possibly TRBD1 (5 bases). V lost 3 bases, J lost 9 bases, and 14 bases lay in between. This CDR3 spans 13 amino acids. The V gene's germline CDR1 is MNHEY and CDR2 SMNVEV (reference sequence). CDR3 DNA: TGTGCCAGCAGTTTCTTGGCAGGGCGAAGCTACACCTTC. Protein product: CASSFLAGRSYTF.

This clonotype has a handful of counts. The gene calls are TRBV5-1 and TRBJ1-1; D gene unclear. Germline V gene data show CDR1 as SGHRS and CDR2 as YFSETQ. The CDR3 sequence is 13 residues long. Deletions cut 5 bases from V and 3 bases from J, with 11 bases between. CDR3 loop: CASSLTWYTEAFF. In DNA form, the CDR3 reads TGCGCCAGCAGTCTGACGTGGTACACTGAAGCTTTCTTT. Variable domain in full (rest from reference TRBV5-1 and TRBJ1-1): KAGVTQTPRYLIKTRGQQVTLSCSPISGHRSVSWYQQTPGQGLQFLFEYFSETQRNKGNFPGRFSGRQFSNSRSEMNVSTLELGDSALYLCASSLTWYTEAFFGQGTRLTVV.

This clonotype was counted many times. The CDR3 coding sequence is TGTGCCAGCAGCCAGACCACAGGGGGCGCCTTGGGAGATACGCAGTATTTT. Translating it yields CASSQTTGGALGDTQYF. V usage is TRBV6-1 and J usage is TRBJ2-3, with 9 bases matching TRBD1. The CDR3 is 17 residues long. Germline assignment: CDR1 MNHNS and CDR2 SASEGT. J was trimmed by 5 bases and V by 6 bases; bases with no gene match: 15.

J is TRBJ2-4 and V is TRBV28; D perhaps matches TRBD2 (6 bases). Germline V CDR1 and CDR2: MDHEN, SYDVKM. V lost 7 bases, J lost 1 base, and 17 bases lay in between. CDR3 length: 16 residues. As DNA, the CDR3 is TGTGCCAGCATTGGGACCGGGAGTTGGGCCAAAAACATTCAGTACTTC. Its translation is CASIGTGSWAKNIQYF.